Each of the 14 T cell receptor beta chains below was sequenced from the same sample in a study of T-cell memory formation after mild COVID-19. In TCRdb, the 5' RACE reads were re-called with MiXCR into one record per CDR3 protein. This sample yields about 610,000 distinct CDR3 sequences, of which roughly 17% are seen a single time; less than 10% belongs to the top ten. The material sequenced was PBMCs or a T cell subset sorted from them (not recorded which). These TCRs come from an adult woman who had mild COVID-19 (a few samples of this study predate the infection). Cell type and time point are not known.

This clonotype occurred many times. The chain recombines TRBV5-1 with TRBJ1-1, with no clear D. CDR3 size: 15 residues. The germline V and J ends were trimmed by 4 bases and 1 base, with 14 bases remaining between them. The germline gives CDR1 SGHRS, CDR2 YFSETQ. CDR3 coding DNA: TGCGCCAGCAGCGTGCTCGGACCGACGAACACTGAAGCTTTCTTT. It codes for CASSVLGPTNTEAFF.

This clonotype has only a few counts. V usage is TRBV7-2 and J usage is TRBJ2-1; D is perhaps TRBD1 or TRBD2 (5 bases each). In germline, CDR1 is SGHTA, CDR2 FQGNSA. This CDR3 has 15 residues. Deletions cut 5 bases from V and 2 bases from J, with 13 bases between. The CDR3 DNA follows: TGTGCCAGCAGCATTCTCAGGGACCCCTACAATGAGCAGTTCTTC. This encodes CASSILRDPYNEQFF.

This clonotype was counted a few times. The junction does not match germline at one end; this may be a read error. This chain links TRBV27 with TRBJ1-1; TRBD1 matches 10 bases. CDR1 MNHEY and CDR2 SMNVEV come from the germline V gene (reference sequence). The CDR3 sequence is 15 residues long. The CDR3 DNA reads as TGTGCCAGCAGTTCCATGGACAGGGGGAACGCTGAAGCTTTCTTT. This translates into CASSSMDRGNAEAFF.

This clonotype was detected a few times. The chain joins TRBV12-3 or TRBV12-4 to TRBJ1-6; no definite D call. With 1 base removed from V and 0 bases from J, the gap between germline ends came to 7 bases. The CDR3 is made up of 16 amino acids. CDR3 DNA sequence: TGTGCCAGCAGTTTAGGGCAAGTCTCCTATAATTCACCCCTCCACTTT. This gives the protein CASSLGQVSYNSPLHF.

There are a few counts of this clonotype. The chain links TRBV7-2 to TRBJ2-1; the D call may be TRBD1 or TRBD2 (5 bases each). Per germline, CDR1 SGHTA and CDR2 FQGNSA. V lost 5 bases and J lost 8, with 25 bases in between. The CDR3 contains 17 residues. This CDR3 reads CASSPIPGPVFGHEQFF. CDR3 coding DNA: TGTGCCAGCAGCCCAATACCGGGACCAGTATTCGGCCATGAGCAGTTCTTC.

This chain joins TRBV4-3 and TRBJ2-3; 7 positions match TRBD2. With 0 bases clipped from V and 6 bases from J, the junction kept 15 bases outside the gene matches. CDR1 and CDR2 from the germline V gene are LGHNA and YSLEER. This CDR3 contains 18 residues. The chain's CDR3 is CASSQDRGSGIIGDTQYF. CDR3 nucleotide sequence: TGCGCCAGCAGCCAAGATCGGGGGAGCGGGATAATCGGTGATACGCAGTATTTT.

This clonotype was seen only a few times. The V and J genes are TRBV9 and TRBJ1-1; 9 bases agree with TRBD1. The V segment lost 0 bases and the J segment 8 bases; nucleotides outside the gene matches: 14. The CDR3 has 17 amino acids. The germline V gene encodes CDR1 SGDLS and CDR2 YYNGEE. CDR3 in DNA: TGTGCCAGCAGCGTAGGGACAGGGGATACTATTAGGGGGGAAGCTTTCTTT. Translation gives CASSVGTGDTIRGEAFF.

V is TRBV12-3 or TRBV12-4 and J is TRBJ1-1; D perhaps matches TRBD1 (5 bases). V was pared by 3 bases and J by 1 base, with 9 bases between. The CDR3 has 14 residues. The DNA of the CDR3 is TGTGCCAGCAGTTTCCTGGGGCCGAACACTGAAGCTTTCTTT. Amino acids: CASSFLGPNTEAFF.

This clonotype was counted a few times. The V and J genes are TRBV5-1 and TRBJ2-7; no definite D call. There are 16 residues in the CDR3. Germline V gene sequence: CDR1 SGHRS, CDR2 YFSETQ. The V gene lost 0 bases and the J gene lost 0 bases, with 13 bases spanning the gap. The CDR3 coding sequence is TGCGCCAGCAGCTTGGCTCCCGGCTCTAGCTCCTACGAGCAGTACTTC. Amino acid sequence: CASSLAPGSSSYEQYF.

This clonotype showed up just a few times. This rearrangement joins TRBV7-6 to TRBJ2-3; D remains unclear. Germline V lookup: CDR1 SGHVS, CDR2 FNYEAQ. Trimming removed 2 bases at V and 5 bases at J, with 8 bases between. This CDR3 region has 13 residues. CDR3 amino acids: CASSLNLGDTQYF. CDR3 DNA: TGTGCCAGCAGCTTAAATTTAGGAGATACGCAGTATTTT.

The rearrangement joins TRBV3-1 to TRBJ2-1, with 8 bases fitting TRBD2. CDR3 length: 14 residues. Per the germline V gene, CDR1 is LGHDT and CDR2 is YNNKEL (reference sequence). The V and J ends lost 1 base and 9 bases, in that order; junction bases with no gene match: 5. The DNA of the CDR3 is TGTGCCAGCAGCCAAGCGGGGACTAGTGGTGAGCAGTTCTTC. It translates to CASSQAGTSGEQFF.

The chain carries TRBV9 and TRBJ2-7, with 7 bases lining up with TRBD2. Germline CDR1 SGDLS, CDR2 YYNGEE. The junction had 8 bases not matched to a gene; V was cut back by 0 bases and J by 5 bases. The CDR3 sequence is 15 residues long. This CDR3 is CASSVGGSAAHEQYF. The CDR3 DNA sequence: TGTGCCAGCAGCGTAGGCGGGAGTGCCGCCCACGAGCAGTACTTC.

The chain is built from TRBV7-6 and TRBJ1-5; TRBD1 agrees at 7 bases. Germline-derived CDR1 and CDR2 are SGHVS and FNYEAQ. Losses at the gene ends were 5 bases for V and 6 bases for J; bases not matched to a gene: 7. The CDR3 is 14 residues long. The CDR3 region is CASSSTRGSQPQHF. The DNA for the CDR3 is TGTGCCAGCAGCAGCACCAGGGGGTCTCAGCCCCAGCATTTT. The entire variable domain, with the rest obtained from reference TRBV7-6 and TRBJ1-5, is as follows: GAGVSQSPRYKVTKRGQDVALRCDPISGHVSLYWYRQALGQGPEFLTYFNYEAQQDKSGLPNDRFSAERPEGSISTLTIQRTEQRDSAMYRCASSSTRGSQPQHFGDGTRLSIL.

The J gene is TRBJ2-3, the V gene TRBV20-1, with D maybe TRBD2 (6 bases). Germline CDR1 reads DFQATT; CDR2 reads SNEGSKA (reference sequence). There are 17 residues in the CDR3. Trimming stripped 1 base from V and 6 bases from J, with 23 bases between. The chain's CDR3 is CSARAPGTSLLGDTQYF. The CDR3 DNA reads TGCAGTGCTAGAGCCCCAGGGACTTCCCTACTGGGGGATACGCAGTATTTT.